Below, 13 T cell receptor beta chains from the same sample are listed, as sequenced in a study of technical replicates of blood from several donors. The method was immunoSEQ multiplex PCR; TCRdb's version includes in-frame clones alone and lacks a portion of them. The data hold some 71,000 clones, with about 97% observed a single time. Sequencing was done on a sample of T cells isolated from PBMCs. The receptors come from a human donor in good health.

The chain carries TRBV13 and TRBJ1-2, with D tentatively TRBD1 (6 bases). With 8 bases removed from V and 0 bases from J, the gap between germline ends came to 13 bases. The CDR3 length is 14 residues. CDR1 is PRHDT, CDR2 FYEKMQ, per germline (reference sequence). The CDR3: CASCSAGANYGYTF. DNA for the CDR3: TGTGCCAGCTGCTCCGCAGGGGCTAACTATGGCTACACCTTC.

This clone appeared a single time. The V gene is TRBV6-6, the J gene TRBJ2-7, with 7 bases identical to TRBD1. The CDR3 totals 15 residues. Germline V gene sequence: CDR1 MNHNY, CDR2 SVGAGI (reference sequence). V shed 2 bases, J shed 7 bases, and the junction held 11 bases outside the gene matches. Written as DNA, the CDR3 is TGTGCCAGCAGTTACGCTTGGGACAGATTAATAGAGCAGTACTTC. Translating gives CASSYAWDRLIEQYF.

The V gene is TRBV6-5, the J gene TRBJ2-5, with 10 bases identical to TRBD2. Trimming took 2 bases from V and 5 from J; bases not matched to a gene: 8. Germline lookup yields CDR1 MNHEY and CDR2 SVGAGI. The CDR3 extends over 16 amino acids. CDR3 loop: CASSYPGSSGSETQYF. The CDR3 DNA reads TGTGCCAGCAGTTACCCGGGATCTAGCGGGAGTGAGACCCAGTACTTC.

The chain is built from TRBV7-7 and TRBJ2-5; possible D gene TRBD1, 5 bases. The CDR3 consists of 14 residues. Germline assignment: CDR1 SSHAT and CDR2 FNYEAQ (reference sequence). V was cut by 5 bases and J by 3 bases, with 13 bases left in between. CDR3 sequence: CASSPQGQKETQYF. The CDR3 coding sequence is TGTGCCAGCAGCCCCCAGGGTCAGAAAGAGACCCAGTACTTC.

The rearrangement joins TRBV29-1 to TRBJ1-1, with 9 bases aligning to TRBD1. The CDR3 totals 12 residues. V shed 7 bases, J shed 7 bases, and the junction held 7 bases outside the gene matches. CDR1 and CDR2 (germline): SQVTM, ANQGSEA. The CDR3 DNA reads TGCAGCGCCATAACAGGGGGCAATGAAGCTTTCTTT. This translates into CSAITGGNEAFF.

This clone showed up just once. The gene calls are TRBV6-1 and TRBJ2-3, with 14 bases matching TRBD2. The germline gives CDR1 MNHNS, CDR2 SASEGT. V trimming: 7 bases; J trimming: 4 bases; junction bases outside the gene matches: 4. This CDR3 contains 15 residues. The DNA of the CDR3 is TGTGCCAGCACCCAGGGACTAGCGGGAGCAGATACGCAGTATTTT. Protein: CASTQGLAGADTQYF.

The chain uses TRBV6-5 and TRBJ2-5; D gene unclear. The germline V and J ends were trimmed by 8 bases and 2 bases, with 6 bases remaining between them. The CDR3 is 11 residues long. The germline CDR1 and CDR2 sequences are MNHEY and SVGAGI. CDR3 DNA sequence: TGTGCCAGCGCTAGGCAAGAGACCCAGTACTTC. Encoded protein: CASARQETQYF.

The genes are TRBV27 and TRBJ2-7; TRBD1 aligns across 10 bases. CDR3 length equals 16 residues. Germline trimming cut 3 bases from V and 4 bases from J; bases unmatched to any gene: 9. CDR1 MNHEY and CDR2 SMNVEV come from the germline V gene (reference sequence). CDR3 amino acids: CASSFSSGTGDYEQYF. In DNA, the CDR3 is TGTGCCAGCAGTTTCTCCTCCGGGACAGGGGATTACGAGCAGTACTTC.

CDR3 DNA sequence: TGTGCCAGCAGCCGAGACAGGGAGACCCAGTACTTC. This codes for CASSRDRETQYF. This sequence joins TRBV7-8 and TRBJ2-5; the D gene is possibly TRBD1 (6 bases). CDR3 length equals 12 residues. Trimming took off 5 bases at V and 5 bases at J, with 9 bases between the two ends. The germline V gene has CDR1 SGHVS and CDR2 FQNEAQ.

The V gene is TRBV6-5, the J gene TRBJ2-7; TRBD1 matches at 9 bases. V lost 7 bases and J lost 3; bases outside the gene matches: 4. Germline assignment: CDR1 MNHEY and CDR2 SVGAGI. The CDR3 totals 13 residues. CDR3 region: CASNTGGNYEQYF. The CDR3 region has the DNA TGTGCCAGCAACACAGGGGGCAACTACGAGCAGTACTTC.

The chain combines TRBV30 with TRBJ2-1; no reliable D call. Germline V gene sequence: CDR1 GTSNPN, CDR2 SVGIG (reference sequence). The CDR3 extends over 12 amino acids. Trimming pared 1 base from V and 5 bases from J, leaving 6 bases between. CDR3 protein: CAWSAQDNEQFF. The CDR3 DNA sequence: TGTGCCTGGAGTGCCCAGGACAATGAGCAGTTCTTC.

This clone came up once. This sequence joins TRBV6-1 and TRBJ2-1, with D hard to call. V dropped 5 bases and J dropped 2 bases, with 13 bases sitting between them. The CDR3 has 15 amino acids. The germline CDR1 and CDR2 sequences are MNHNS and SASEGT. The CDR3 protein is CASSPTRFTYNEQFF. CDR3 DNA sequence: TGTGCCAGCAGTCCCACAAGATTTACCTACAATGAGCAGTTCTTC.

The chain carries TRBV28 and TRBJ1-2; 9 positions agree with TRBD1. The V and J ends lost 6 bases and 5 bases, in that order; junction bases with no gene match: 10. Germline V gene sequence: CDR1 MDHEN, CDR2 SYDVKM. The CDR3 is 15 residues long. The CDR3 coding sequence is TGTGCCAGCAGGCTAGCCGGGACAGGGTGGTATGGCTACACCTTC. Protein: CASRLAGTGWYGYTF.